A single sample is the source of the 10 T cell receptor beta chains below, sequenced in a study of beta chain features in type 1 diabetes. Isolated RNA was reverse transcribed in full, so expressed TCRB transcripts were sequenced. Measured with immunoSEQ multiplex PCR; TCRdb has only the in-frame clones, and not every one. The profile shows roughly 500,000 clones, about 29% of them singletons. The sequencing sample was made of naive CD4+ T cells from blood. The source of these receptors is a man aged 18 to 30 in good health.

In its sample, this clone was seen a few times. This chain joins TRBV5-1 and TRBJ2-1, with unresolved D. The germline gives CDR1 SGHRS, CDR2 YFSETQ. V was trimmed by 4 bases and J by 5 bases, leaving 13 bases between them. The CDR3 extends over 14 amino acids. CDR3 loop: CASSPTFVNNEQFF. The CDR3 nucleotides are TGCGCCAGCAGCCCAACATTCGTCAACAATGAGCAGTTCTTC. The variable domain in full, with the rest retrieved from reference TRBV5-1 and TRBJ2-1, is KAGVTQTPRYLIKTRGQQVTLSCSPISGHRSVSWYQQTPGQGLQFLFEYFSETQRNKGNFPGRFSGRQFSNSRSEMNVSTLELGDSALYLCASSPTFVNNEQFFGPGTRLTVL.

This clone was seen only a few times. The chain is built from TRBV7-2 and TRBJ2-7, with D possibly matching TRBD1 (6 bases). V dropped 5 bases and J dropped 4 bases, with 18 bases sitting between them. Germline V gene sequence: CDR1 SGHTA, CDR2 FQGNSA. CDR3 length: 15 residues. The CDR3 region has the DNA TGTGCCAGCAGCCACGAAGGGGGAGTTCGGTACGAGCAGTACTTC. Protein sequence: CASSHEGGVRYEQYF.

Remarks on this clone: The same CDR3 also results from other DNA sequences found in this sample. The chain couples TRBV9 to TRBJ1-5; D is undetermined. This CDR3 is built from 13 residues. Germline CDR1 reads SGDLS; CDR2 reads YYNGEE. V dropped 0 bases and J dropped 4 bases, with 5 bases sitting between them. CDR3 coding DNA: TGTGCCAGCAGCGTAGACCCGAATCAGCCCCAGCATTTT. Its translation is CASSVDPNQPQHF.

The chain couples TRBV30 to TRBJ1-5, with D uncertain. The CDR3 consists of 14 residues. Trimming shortened V by 0 bases and J by 3 bases, and 9 bases separated the two germline ends. Looked up from germline, CDR1 is GTSNPN and CDR2 is SVGIG (reference sequence). CDR3 sequence (DNA): TGTGCCTGGAGTGTACAGATTTCCAATCAGCCCCAGCATTTT. This gives the protein CAWSVQISNQPQHF.

This clone occurred a few times. The genes are TRBV9 and TRBJ2-1; D perhaps matches TRBD1 (6 bases). This CDR3 has 14 residues. In germline, CDR1 is SGDLS, CDR2 YYNGEE. The V gene lost 4 bases and the J gene lost 2 bases, with 10 bases spanning the gap. CDR3 loop: CASSQQGTYNEQFF. Here the CDR3 DNA reads TGTGCCAGCAGCCAACAGGGTACCTACAATGAGCAGTTCTTC. Based on the CDR3 plus reference TRBV9 and TRBJ2-1, the full variable domain is DSGVTQTPKHLITATGQRVTLRCSPRSGDLSVYWYQQSLDQGLQFLIQYYNGEERAKGNILERFSAQQFPDLHSELNLSSLELGDSALYFCASSQQGTYNEQFFGPGTRLTVL.

The chain combines TRBV30 with TRBJ2-1, with 14 bases identical to TRBD2. This CDR3 spans 18 amino acids. Per germline, CDR1 GTSNPN and CDR2 SVGIG (reference sequence). With V trimmed by 1 base and J by 2 bases, 7 bases remained unmatched. CDR3 amino acids: CAWSAGTSGGGAYNEQFF. The CDR3 DNA reads TGTGCCTGGAGTGCCGGGACTAGCGGGGGAGGTGCCTACAATGAGCAGTTCTTC.

On this clone: Other DNA sequences of this sample code for an identical CDR3. V is TRBV30 and J is TRBJ2-7; no clear D. V lost 3 bases to trimming and J lost 2 bases, with 5 bases between them. CDR1 and CDR2 from the germline V gene are GTSNPN and SVGIG (reference sequence). This CDR3 is built from 11 residues. The CDR3 reads CAWSATYEQYF. CDR3 DNA: TGTGCCTGGAGCGCCACCTACGAGCAGTACTTC.

V gene TRBV7-2 combines with J gene TRBJ2-4; 9 bases are shared with TRBD2. CDR1 SGHTA and CDR2 FQGNSA come from the germline V gene. The CDR3 covers 15 residues. Germline trimming cut 2 bases from V and 7 bases from J; bases unmatched to any gene: 6. In DNA, the CDR3 is TGTGCCAGCAGCTTATGGACTAGCGATGGGAACATTCAGTACTTC. This codes for CASSLWTSDGNIQYF.

This clone was detected only a few times. The chain employs TRBV27 and TRBJ1-4, with 8 bases identical to TRBD1. The length of the CDR3 is 15 residues. Germline CDR1 and CDR2: MNHEY and SMNVEV (reference sequence). With V trimmed by 4 bases and J by 10 bases, 11 bases remained unmatched. The CDR3 DNA reads as TGTGCCAGCAGTTCTCATGGGACAGGAGGGGGAAAACTGTTTTTT. Residues: CASSSHGTGGGKLFF.

The CDR3 nucleotides are TGCGCCAGCAGCCCGGCAGGGCAATACGAGCAGTACTTC. It translates to CASSPAGQYEQYF. The genes are TRBV5-1 and TRBJ2-7; possible D gene TRBD1, 5 bases. The CDR3 covers 13 residues. Trimming shortened V by 4 bases and J by 4 bases, and 12 bases separated the two germline ends. Per germline, CDR1 SGHRS and CDR2 YFSETQ.